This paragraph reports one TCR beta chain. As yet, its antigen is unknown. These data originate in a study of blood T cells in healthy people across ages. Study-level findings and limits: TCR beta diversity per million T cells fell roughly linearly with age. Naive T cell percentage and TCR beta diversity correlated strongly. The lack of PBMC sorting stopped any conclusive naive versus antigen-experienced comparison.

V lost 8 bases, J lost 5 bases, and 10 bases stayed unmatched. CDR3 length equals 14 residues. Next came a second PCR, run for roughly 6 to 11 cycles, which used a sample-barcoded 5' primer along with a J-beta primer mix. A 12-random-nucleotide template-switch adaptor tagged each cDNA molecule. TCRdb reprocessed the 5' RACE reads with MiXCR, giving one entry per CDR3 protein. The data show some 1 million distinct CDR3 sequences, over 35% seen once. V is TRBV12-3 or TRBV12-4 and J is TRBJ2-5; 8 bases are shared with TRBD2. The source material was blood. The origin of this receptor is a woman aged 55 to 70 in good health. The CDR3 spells CASGASGSGETQYF. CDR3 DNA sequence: TGTGCCAGCGGAGCCAGCGGGAGTGGCGAGACCCAGTACTTC.